This entry describes one T cell receptor beta chain. Data came from immunoSEQ multiplex PCR; TCRdb stores just in-frame clones and leaves some out. The data hold about 51,000 clones, with more than 70% observed a single time. This CDR3 region has 14 residues. The V and J ends lost 5 bases and 5 bases, in that order; junction bases with no gene match: 4. Looked up from germline, CDR1 is MNHEY and CDR2 is SMNVEV (reference sequence). These data originate in a study of PD-L1 blockade in urothelial cancer. Turning to the study itself: Patients had undergone 0 to 3 prior chemotherapy regimens.

Sample time point: peripheral blood 6 weeks after treatment start. The sequence was collected from a man aged 55 to 69 with urothelial cancer. V and J are TRBV27 and TRBJ1-4; 8 nucleotides agree with TRBD1. Sequenced material: PBMCs, taken around atezolizumab (anti-PD-L1) treatment. CDR3 bases: TGTGCCAGCAGTATTGGACAGGGCAATGAAAAACTGTTTTTT. It yields the protein CASSIGQGNEKLFF.